This entry is about one TCR beta chain. The entry originates in a study of control samples from healthy donors and cancer patients. The V end was cut by 3 bases, the J end by 2 bases, with 15 bases between. The CDR3 spans 17 residues. Germline V gives CDR1 SGDLS, CDR2 YYNGEE. Using immunoSEQ multiplex PCR, the repertoire was profiled, and TCRdb retains in-frame clones only, with some absent. The sample holds roughly 170,000 clones, around 88% seen once. This sequence was found in a woman aged 25 to 45 in good health. Sequencing was carried out using blood. The chain carries TRBV9 and TRBJ1-6, with D unclear. The CDR3 protein is CASSENSFQAYNSPLHF. DNA of the CDR3: TGTGCCAGCAGCGAAAACAGCTTCCAAGCCTATAATTCACCCCTCCACTTT.